These 9 T cell receptor beta chains were sequenced from one sample in a study of beta chain features in type 1 diabetes. The whole isolated RNA underwent reverse transcription, so sequencing captured expressed TCRB transcripts. Measured with immunoSEQ multiplex PCR; TCRdb has only the in-frame clones, and not every one. In the table there are about 42,000 clones, 50% of which are singletons. The sample taken for sequencing was stem cell memory CD4+ T cells from blood. The receptor source for this set is a woman under 40 in good health.

In its sample, this clone was seen a few times. The V and J genes are TRBV14 and TRBJ1-4; D gene ambiguous. Germline values: CDR1 SGHDN, CDR2 FVKESK. The CDR3 covers 15 residues. V lost 1 base and J lost 3, with 9 bases in between. The CDR3 DNA is TGTGCCAGCAGCCAAGGGGAGCTAGCTAATGAAAAACTGTTTTTT. It specifies CASSQGELANEKLFF.

This chain connects TRBV6-4 to TRBJ2-1, with D possibly matching TRBD1 (5 bases). The length of the CDR3 is 12 residues. Trimming removed 4 bases from V and 10 bases from J, with 11 bases in between. From germline, CDR1 is MRHNA and CDR2 SNTAGT. The CDR3 protein is CASSGSGREQFF. The CDR3 DNA reads as TGTGCCAGCAGTGGATCAGGGCGAGAGCAGTTCTTC.

This clone occurred a few times. The chain employs TRBV4-2 and TRBJ2-3; 7 nucleotides match TRBD2. V trimming: 0 bases; J trimming: 2 bases; junction bases outside the gene matches: 5. This CDR3 is 16 amino acids long. Germline V gives CDR1 LGHNA, CDR2 YNFKEQ. The CDR3 coding sequence is TGTGCCAGCAGCCAAGAAGGGAGCGGGAACACAGATACGCAGTATTTT. Encoded protein: CASSQEGSGNTDTQYF.

This clone has just a few counts. The chain recombines TRBV29-1 with TRBJ1-4, with no clear D. The V and J ends lost 5 bases and 7 bases respectively, with 2 bases between them. CDR3 length: 9 amino acids. Germline loops: CDR1 SQVTM, CDR2 ANQGSEA. The DNA for the CDR3 is TGCAGCGTTCGTGAAAAACTGTTTTTT. It translates to CSVREKLFF.

The chain joins TRBV7-3 to TRBJ2-3; 8 positions agree with TRBD1. The V and J ends lost 2 bases and 2 bases, in that order; junction bases with no gene match: 3. Germline loops: CDR1 SGHTA, CDR2 FQGTGA. This CDR3 contains 15 residues. The CDR3 region has the DNA TGTGCCAGCAGCTTACCGGACAGGGACACAGATACGCAGTATTTT. Protein product: CASSLPDRDTDTQYF.

The V gene is TRBV29-1, the J gene TRBJ2-1, with 14 bases matching TRBD2. In germline, CDR1 is SQVTM, CDR2 ANQGSEA. V lost 4 bases, J lost 10 bases, and 6 bases stayed unmatched. The CDR3 length is 14 residues. The CDR3 DNA sequence: TGCAGCGTTGTGGGACTAGCGGGAGTCGACGAGCAGTTCTTC. Translating it yields CSVVGLAGVDEQFF.

The rearrangement uses TRBV19 and TRBJ2-7; 8 bases fit TRBD2. Germline CDR1 and CDR2: LNHDA and SQIVND (reference sequence). The V and J ends lost 7 bases and 0 bases, in that order; junction bases with no gene match: 2. The CDR3 totals 13 residues. CDR3 sequence reads: CASKAGGSYEQYF. CDR3 bases: TGTGCCAGTAAGGCGGGAGGCTCCTACGAGCAGTACTTC.

The rearrangement links TRBV5-4 to TRBJ2-4; 7 bases line up with TRBD2. Trimming removed 0 bases from V and 6 bases from J; junction bases left unmatched: 3. CDR1 and CDR2 (germline): SGHNT, YYREEE (reference sequence). This CDR3 is built from 14 residues. CDR3 coding DNA: TGTGCCAGCAGCTTGGTGGGGGGGAGAAACATTCAGTACTTC. The encoded protein is CASSLVGGRNIQYF.

The table lists this clone with a few counts. The chain employs TRBV30 and TRBJ2-1, with 8 bases that match TRBD2. The germline CDR1 and CDR2 sequences are GTSNPN and SVGIG (reference sequence). The CDR3 consists of 12 residues. V lost 8 bases and J lost 9; bases outside the gene matches: 9. The CDR3 is CAGALAELEQFF. The DNA of the CDR3 is TGTGCCGGTGCACTAGCGGAGCTTGAGCAGTTCTTC.